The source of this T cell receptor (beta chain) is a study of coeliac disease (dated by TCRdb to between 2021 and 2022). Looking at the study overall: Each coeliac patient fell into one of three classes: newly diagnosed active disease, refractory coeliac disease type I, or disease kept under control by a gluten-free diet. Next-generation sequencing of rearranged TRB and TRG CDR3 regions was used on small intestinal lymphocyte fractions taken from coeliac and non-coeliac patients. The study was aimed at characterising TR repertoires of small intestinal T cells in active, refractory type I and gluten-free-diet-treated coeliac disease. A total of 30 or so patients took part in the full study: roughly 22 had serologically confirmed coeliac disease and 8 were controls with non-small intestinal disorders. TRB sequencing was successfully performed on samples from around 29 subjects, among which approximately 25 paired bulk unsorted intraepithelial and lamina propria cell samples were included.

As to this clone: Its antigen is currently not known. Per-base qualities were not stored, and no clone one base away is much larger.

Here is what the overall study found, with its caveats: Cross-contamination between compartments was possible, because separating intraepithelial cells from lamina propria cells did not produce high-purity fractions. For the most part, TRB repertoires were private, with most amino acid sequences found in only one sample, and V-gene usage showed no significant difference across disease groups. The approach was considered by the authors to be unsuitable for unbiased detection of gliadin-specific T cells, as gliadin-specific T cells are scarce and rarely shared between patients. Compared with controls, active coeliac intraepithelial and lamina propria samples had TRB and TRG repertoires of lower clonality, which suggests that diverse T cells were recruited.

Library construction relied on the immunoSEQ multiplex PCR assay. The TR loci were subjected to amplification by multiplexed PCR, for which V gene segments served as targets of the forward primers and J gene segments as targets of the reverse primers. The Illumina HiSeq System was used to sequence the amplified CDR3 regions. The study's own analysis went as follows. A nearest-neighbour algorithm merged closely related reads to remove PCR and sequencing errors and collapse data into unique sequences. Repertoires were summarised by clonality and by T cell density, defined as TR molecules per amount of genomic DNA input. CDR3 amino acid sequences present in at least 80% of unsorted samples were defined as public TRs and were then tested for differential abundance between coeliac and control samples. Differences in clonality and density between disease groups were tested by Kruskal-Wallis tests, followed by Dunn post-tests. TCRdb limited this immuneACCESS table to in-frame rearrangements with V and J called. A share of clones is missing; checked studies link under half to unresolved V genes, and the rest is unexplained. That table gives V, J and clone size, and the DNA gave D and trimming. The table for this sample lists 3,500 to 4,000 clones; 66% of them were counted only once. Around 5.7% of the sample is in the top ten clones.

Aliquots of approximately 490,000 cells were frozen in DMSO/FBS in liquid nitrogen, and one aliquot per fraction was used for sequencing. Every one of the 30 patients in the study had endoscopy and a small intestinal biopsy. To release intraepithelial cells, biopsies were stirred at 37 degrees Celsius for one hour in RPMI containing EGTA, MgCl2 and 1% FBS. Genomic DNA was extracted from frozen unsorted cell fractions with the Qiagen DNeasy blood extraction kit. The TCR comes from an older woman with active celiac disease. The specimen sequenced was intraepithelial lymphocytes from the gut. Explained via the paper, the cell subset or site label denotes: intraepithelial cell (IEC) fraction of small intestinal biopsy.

The CDR3 protein is CASSDGRTGSSNQPQHF. The bases are TGTGCCAGCAGTGACGGTAGGACAGGGTCTAGCAATCAGCCCCAGCATTTT. The sequence links TRBV6-4 to TRBJ1-5, with TRBD1 matching 8 junction bases. Counted from cysteine to phenylalanine, this CDR3 has 17 amino acids. Only the CDR3 DNA stays, 51 bases, in frame from base 1. CDR1 and CDR2 are drawn from the germline V gene: MRHNA, SNTAGT. Clipping removes 2 bases from V and 0 bases from J, with 6 as the unmatched junction base count.